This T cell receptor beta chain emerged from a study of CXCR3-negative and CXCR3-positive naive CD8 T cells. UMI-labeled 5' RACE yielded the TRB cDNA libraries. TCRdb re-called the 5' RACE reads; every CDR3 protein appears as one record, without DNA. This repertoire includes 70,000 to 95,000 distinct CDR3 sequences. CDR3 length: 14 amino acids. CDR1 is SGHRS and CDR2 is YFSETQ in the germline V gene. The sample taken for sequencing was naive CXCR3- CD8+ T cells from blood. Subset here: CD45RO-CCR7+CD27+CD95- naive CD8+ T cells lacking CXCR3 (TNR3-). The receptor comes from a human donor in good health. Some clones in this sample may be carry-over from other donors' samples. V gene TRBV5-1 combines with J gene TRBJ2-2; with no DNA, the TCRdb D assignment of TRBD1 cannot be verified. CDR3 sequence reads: CASSLGQGSGELFF.